The 5 T cell receptor beta chains reported below all come from one sample, sequenced in a study of cytomegalovirus exposure and HLA in healthy donors. Sequencing was performed with immunoSEQ multiplex PCR; in TCRdb, only in-frame clones are kept and a portion is missing. This table holds some 170,000 clones, approximately 86% found once. Material: PBMCs. These TCRs come from a man younger than 35 in good health and CMV-seropositive.

The genes are TRBV27 and TRBJ1-4, with 9 bases that match TRBD1. V shed 6 bases and J 5 bases; nucleotides not matched to a gene: 4. Germline CDR1 and CDR2: MNHEY and SMNVEV (reference sequence). The CDR3 contains 14 residues. This CDR3 reads CASRPGTGNEKLFF. CDR3 nucleotides: TGTGCCAGCAGGCCAGGGACAGGGAATGAAAAACTGTTTTTT.

The V and J genes are TRBV6-1 and TRBJ2-4; D might be TRBD2 (5 bases). CDR3 length equals 11 residues. V dropped 6 bases and J dropped 15 bases, with 15 bases sitting between them. Per germline, CDR1 MNHNS and CDR2 SASEGT. The CDR3 reads CASRASGIAYF. CDR3 DNA: TGTGCCAGCAGAGCCTCCGGGATTGCGTACTTC.

This chain connects TRBV4-3 to TRBJ2-2, with 13 bases matching TRBD2. This CDR3 is built from 14 residues. V dropped 7 bases and J dropped 8; count of bases not matched to a gene: 4. The germline V gene encodes CDR1 LGHNA and CDR2 YSLEER. This CDR3 is CASTWTSGSGELFF. Written as DNA, the CDR3 is TGCGCCAGCACCTGGACTAGCGGGAGTGGGGAGCTGTTTTTT.

The V and J genes are TRBV9 and TRBJ1-4; D call uncertain. Germline V lookup: CDR1 SGDLS, CDR2 YYNGEE. V was shortened by 0 bases and J by 8 bases, with 14 bases between the two germline ends. The CDR3 length is 15 residues. This chain's CDR3 is CASSVGAAVAEKLFF. CDR3 DNA sequence: TGTGCCAGCAGCGTAGGGGCGGCAGTAGCGGAAAAACTGTTTTTT.

The chain employs TRBV2 and TRBJ2-5, with 12 bases lining up with TRBD2. The trim removed 3 bases at V and 9 bases at J, leaving 8 bases unmatched. CDR1 and CDR2 (germline): SNHLY, FYNNEI. This CDR3 is 15 amino acids long. As DNA, the CDR3 is TGTGCCAGCAGTGAGGCTAGCGGGAGGGTGGGGGCCCAGTACTTC. Its protein is CASSEASGRVGAQYF.